The 22 T cell receptor beta chains listed next were all sequenced from one sample in a study of pediatric ulcerative colitis. Generated by immunoSEQ multiplex PCR, the TCRdb table keeps only in-frame clones and is missing some. The table records 64,000 or so clones, over 65% of them present only once. Source material: blood. The receptors come from a boy aged 5 to 17 with moderate ulcerative colitis.

V is TRBV7-3 and J is TRBJ1-1, with TRBD1 matching over 8 bases. With 4 bases clipped from V and 0 bases from J, the junction kept 16 bases outside the gene matches. Germline V CDR1 and CDR2: SGHTA, FQGTGA. The CDR3 loop spans 19 amino acids. The CDR3 loop reads CASSSRDGGQVFMNTEAFF. CDR3 sequence (DNA): TGTGCCAGCAGCTCGAGGGATGGGGGACAGGTTTTCATGAACACTGAAGCTTTCTTT.

The chain couples TRBV25-1 to TRBJ2-2, with TRBD1 as a possible D gene (5 bases). Germline CDR1 MGHDK, CDR2 SYGVNS. The CDR3 has 16 amino acids. The V end lost 3 bases, the J end lost 1 base, and 12 bases lay between the germline ends. CDR3 DNA sequence: TGTGCCAGCAGTGAGAGGACATCTCTGAACACCGGGGAGCTGTTTTTT. It specifies CASSERTSLNTGELFF.

This chain links TRBV11-2 with TRBJ2-7; D is unresolved. V was pared by 1 base and J by 5 bases, with 6 bases between. The V gene's germline CDR1 is SGHAT and CDR2 FQNNGV. This CDR3 is built from 12 residues. The CDR3 DNA reads as TGTGCCAGCAGCTTAGGGTACGACGAGCAGTACTTC. Protein sequence: CASSLGYDEQYF.

The chain combines TRBV14 with TRBJ2-4; possibly TRBD1 or TRBD2 for D (5 bases each). CDR3 length: 18 amino acids. The V gene lost 0 bases and the J gene lost 0 bases, with 15 bases spanning the gap. Germline CDR1 SGHDN, CDR2 FVKESK. The CDR3 DNA reads TGTGCCAGCAGCCAAGATGCATTCCGGGACCCAGCCAAAAACATTCAGTACTTC. It yields the protein CASSQDAFRDPAKNIQYF.

The chain combines TRBV9 with TRBJ2-7; unclear D gene. Germline V gives CDR1 SGDLS, CDR2 YYNGEE. V lost 0 bases, J lost 4 bases, and 14 bases lay in between. The CDR3 is 15 amino acids. CDR3 residues: CASSVDWIGGYEQYF. The CDR3 DNA follows: TGTGCCAGCAGCGTAGACTGGATTGGTGGTTACGAGCAGTACTTC.

The chain uses TRBV27 and TRBJ2-7; D is uncertain. V lost 6 bases and J 5 bases, leaving 11 bases between the germline ends. This CDR3 comprises 12 residues. The V gene's germline CDR1 is MNHEY and CDR2 SMNVEV (reference sequence). The CDR3 DNA reads as TGTGCCAGCAGCGGCCCACTCAACGAGCAGTACTTC. Translation gives CASSGPLNEQYF.

The V and J genes are TRBV7-2 and TRBJ2-7; 11 positions match TRBD2. The CDR3 totals 17 residues. The junction had 9 bases not matched to a gene; V was cut back by 5 bases and J by 0 bases. Germline CDR1 SGHTA, CDR2 FQGNSA. The CDR3 reads CASSTTGTSGSSYEQYF. The CDR3 DNA sequence: TGTGCCAGCAGCACTACCGGGACTAGCGGAAGCTCCTACGAGCAGTACTTC.

The chain uses TRBV2 and TRBJ2-2; D remains unclear. The germline CDR1 and CDR2 sequences are SNHLY and FYNNEI. With 2 bases removed from V and 2 bases from J, the gap between germline ends came to 6 bases. CDR3 size: 14 residues. CDR3 protein: CASSERVNTGELFF. For the CDR3, the DNA is TGTGCCAGCAGTGAACGGGTAAACACCGGGGAGCTGTTTTTT.

The rearrangement uses TRBV29-1 and TRBJ2-7, with TRBD1 identical over 11 bases. After removal of 3 bases from V and 1 base from J, the junction contained 2 bases not matched to a gene. The CDR3 runs 14 residues. Germline V gene lookup returns CDR1 SQVTM and CDR2 ANQGSEA. CDR3: CSVDGTGGSYEQYF. The CDR3 DNA is TGCAGCGTTGACGGGACAGGGGGGTCCTACGAGCAGTACTTC.

The chain joins TRBV4-1 to TRBJ1-1, with a tentative D call TRBD1 (6 bases). The V end was cut by 1 base, the J end by 1 base, with 10 bases between. The germline V gene has CDR1 MGHRA and CDR2 YSYEKL. This CDR3 has 15 residues. The CDR3 coding sequence is TGCGCCAGCAGCCAAGTCGCAGGGGCGAACACTGAAGCTTTCTTT. This sequence encodes CASSQVAGANTEAFF.

The rearrangement links TRBV7-4 to TRBJ1-5; no firm D call. Germline loops: CDR1 SGHVT, CDR2 SQSDAQ. V lost 5 bases, J lost 9 bases, and 14 bases lay in between. The CDR3 is made up of 13 amino acids. Here the CDR3 reads CASSPDGDGPQHF. In nucleotides, the CDR3 is TGTGCCAGCAGCCCCGATGGCGACGGGCCCCAGCATTTT. Full variable domain (missing parts from reference TRBV7-4 and TRBJ1-5): GAGVSQSPRYKVAKRGRDVALRCDSISGHVTLYWYRQTLGQGSEVLTYSQSDAQRDKSGRPSGRFSAERPERSVSTLKIQRTEQGDSAVYLCASSPDGDGPQHFGDGTRLSIL.

V is TRBV5-4 and J is TRBJ1-1; D remains unclear. Germline CDR1 and CDR2: SGHNT and YYREEE (reference sequence). Trimming took 2 bases from V and 1 from J, leaving 9 bases between them. There are 14 residues in the CDR3. The CDR3 DNA reads TGTGCCAGCAGCTTTGGCGGCAGGAACACTGAAGCTTTCTTT. Translation gives CASSFGGRNTEAFF.

This clone has a single count. V and J are TRBV11-2 and TRBJ2-5, with D perhaps given as TRBD1 or TRBD2 (5 bases each). Deletions cut 5 bases from V and 6 bases from J, with 13 bases between. This CDR3 region has 13 residues. CDR1 and CDR2 from the germline V gene are SGHAT and FQNNGV. The CDR3, as DNA: TGTGCCAGCAGCCCATGGGGGACCCAGACCCAGTACTTC. The encoded protein is CASSPWGTQTQYF.

The chain couples TRBV19 to TRBJ2-3; 8 bases line up with TRBD1. V lost 6 bases and J lost 2; bases outside the gene matches: 10. Germline V lookup: CDR1 LNHDA, CDR2 SQIVND (reference sequence). This CDR3 comprises 16 residues. The CDR3 DNA reads TGTGCCAGTAGCACAGGGGGTGTCTCGGACACAGATACGCAGTATTTT. This gives the protein CASSTGGVSDTDTQYF. Variable domain in full (rest from reference TRBV19 and TRBJ2-3): DGGITQSPKYLFRKEGQNVTLSCEQNLNHDAMYWYRQDPGQGLRLIYYSQIVNDFQKGDIAEGYSVSREKKESFPLTVTSAQKNPTAFYLCASSTGGVSDTDTQYFGPGTRLTVL.

This clone was picked up a small number of times. The rearrangement joins TRBV19 to TRBJ1-2; D is unresolved. The length of the CDR3 is 13 residues. Trimming cost V 8 bases and J 4 bases, with 14 bases left between them. CDR1 and CDR2 (germline): LNHDA, SQIVND (reference sequence). The DNA of the CDR3 is TGTGCCAGTGAGGAACAGACAAGCTATGGCTACACCTTC. Amino acids: CASEEQTSYGYTF.

A few counts support this clone. The chain couples TRBV2 to TRBJ1-3, with D unclear. The V end was cut by 4 bases, the J end by 0 bases, with 4 bases between. Germline CDR1 is SNHLY and CDR2 is FYNNEI. This CDR3 spans 13 amino acids. The CDR3 sequence is CASSASSGNTIYF. CDR3 bases: TGTGCCAGCAGTGCAAGCTCTGGAAACACCATATATTTT. Supplemented by reference TRBV2 and TRBJ1-3, the full variable domain reads EPEVTQTPSHQVTQMGQEVILRCVPISNHLYFYWYRQILGQKVEFLVSFYNNEISEKSEIFDDQFSVERPDGSNFTLKIRSTKLEDSAMYFCASSASSGNTIYFGEGSWLTVV.

This sequence joins TRBV11-2 and TRBJ1-5, with a weak D call TRBD1 (5 bases). The CDR3 runs to 14 residues. The germline CDR1 and CDR2 sequences are SGHAT and FQNNGV. Trimming shortened V by 6 bases and J by 6 bases, and 15 bases separated the two germline ends. In DNA form, the CDR3 reads TGTGCCAGCAGTACGGGGATTCAGGGTCAGCCCCAGCATTTT. This sequence encodes CASSTGIQGQPQHF. Full variable domain (rest looked up from reference TRBV11-2 and TRBJ1-5): EAGVAQSPRYKIIEKRQSVAFWCNPISGHATLYWYQQILGQGPKLLIQFQNNGVVDDSQLPKDRFSAERLKGVDSTLKIQPAKLEDSAVYLCASSTGIQGQPQHFGDGTRLSIL.

The rearrangement joins TRBV29-1 to TRBJ1-5, with 8 bases identical to TRBD1. Germline CDR1 and CDR2: SQVTM and ANQGSEA. The CDR3 length is 15 residues. Germline trimming cut 6 bases from V and 3 bases from J; bases unmatched to any gene: 10. This CDR3 is CSVTTDRGYNQPQHF. CDR3 sequence (DNA): TGCAGCGTCACGACAGACAGGGGATACAATCAGCCCCAGCATTTT.

The chain links TRBV19 to TRBJ1-1, with a weak D call TRBD1 (5 bases). Germline V gene lookup returns CDR1 LNHDA and CDR2 SQIVND (reference sequence). Between the trimmed V and J ends, which lost 6 bases and 6 bases, there was a span of 14 bases. The CDR3 totals 13 residues. The CDR3 region is CASRLTQGSEAFF. CDR3 nucleotide sequence: TGTGCCAGTAGACTCACCCAGGGCTCTGAAGCTTTCTTT.

The gene calls are TRBV7-9 and TRBJ1-3; D is unresolved. In germline, CDR1 is SEHNR, CDR2 FQNEAQ (reference sequence). The ends were cut back, 1 base at V and 0 bases at J, with 7 bases in the middle. This CDR3 has 15 residues. CDR3 region: CASSLGGSSGNTIYF. The DNA for the CDR3 is TGTGCCAGCAGCTTAGGAGGGAGCTCTGGAAACACCATATATTTT. The variable domain in full, with the rest retrieved from reference TRBV7-9 and TRBJ1-3, is DTGVSQNPRHKITKRGQNVTFRCDPISEHNRLYWYRQTLGQGPEFLTYFQNEAQLEKSRLLSDRFSAERPKGSFSTLEIQRTEQGDSAMYLCASSLGGSSGNTIYFGEGSWLTVV.

CDR3 sequence reads: CASSLRGGSLTPSGNTIYF. DNA for the CDR3: TGCGCCAGCAGCTTACGCGGGGGCTCCTTAACTCCCTCTGGAAACACCATATATTTT. This chain joins TRBV5-1 and TRBJ1-3; TRBD1 might be the D (6 bases). CDR1 is SGHRS and CDR2 is YFSETQ in the germline V gene. The CDR3 extends over 19 amino acids. The V end was cut by 2 bases, the J end by 0 bases, with 21 bases between.

The chain couples TRBV11-2 to TRBJ2-5, with TRBD1 matching 8 bases. V was pared by 5 bases and J by 5 bases, with 10 bases of the junction left unmatched. CDR3 length: 15 residues. CDR1 and CDR2 from the germline V gene are SGHAT and FQNNGV. CDR3 in amino acids: CASSPQDRVRETQYF. The DNA for the CDR3 is TGTGCCAGCAGCCCACAGGACAGGGTGAGGGAGACCCAGTACTTC.